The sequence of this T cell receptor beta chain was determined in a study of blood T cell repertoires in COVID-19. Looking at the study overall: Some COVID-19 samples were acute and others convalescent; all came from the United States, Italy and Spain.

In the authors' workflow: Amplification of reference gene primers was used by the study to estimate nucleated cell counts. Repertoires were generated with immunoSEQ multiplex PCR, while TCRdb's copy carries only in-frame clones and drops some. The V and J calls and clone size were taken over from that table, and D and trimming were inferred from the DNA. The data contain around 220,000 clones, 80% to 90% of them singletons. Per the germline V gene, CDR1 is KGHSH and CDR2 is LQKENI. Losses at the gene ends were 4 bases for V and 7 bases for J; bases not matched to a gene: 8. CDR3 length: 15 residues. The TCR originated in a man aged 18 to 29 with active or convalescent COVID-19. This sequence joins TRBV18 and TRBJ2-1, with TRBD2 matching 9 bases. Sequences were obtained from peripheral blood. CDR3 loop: CASSQIAGVANEQFF. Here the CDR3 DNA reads TGTGCCAGCTCACAGATAGCGGGAGTTGCGAATGAGCAGTTCTTC.